This T cell receptor (beta chain) was retrieved from a study of PD-1 blockade in classical Hodgkin lymphoma. On the study more broadly: Nivolumab 3 mg/kg was given intravenously every 2 weeks. Study-level points and caveats: CD4+ but not CD8+ TCR diversity rose significantly by C4D1.

The assay was immunoSEQ multiplex PCR, and TCRdb's table has in-frame clones only and misses some. Found here are around 30,000 clones, more than 85% of them singletons; the top ten hold around 0.44%. As for time point: cycle 4 day 1 (C4D1), after more than 5 weeks of nivolumab. Relapse after autologous stem cell transplantation occurred in every patient, and brentuximab vedotin exposure varied. With magnetic negative selection, CD4+ T cells were purified from PBMCs that had been thawed. For this clone: Its antigen is unknown.

The CDR3 consists of 14 residues. Looked up from germline, CDR1 is SGHRS and CDR2 is YFSETQ. J was trimmed by 5 bases and V by 3 bases; bases with no gene match: 5. The sequence came from a human donor with classical Hodgkin lymphoma. The input for sequencing was CD4+ T cells from blood, taken before the fourth cycle of nivolumab. V is TRBV5-1 and J is TRBJ2-1, with 7 nucleotides matching TRBD2. CDR3 sequence: CASSSLSGNNEQFF. CDR3 coding DNA: TGCGCCAGCAGCTCGCTAAGCGGGAACAATGAGCAGTTCTTC.